This paragraph reports one TCR beta chain. Its antigen is still unknown. The sample belongs to a study of pediatric ulcerative colitis. Rectal tissue came from one to two pinch biopsies taken at colonoscopy. Overall study results and limits: A couple of rectal CDR3 clonotypes occurred in all ulcerative colitis patients.

Profiling relied on immunoSEQ multiplex PCR, and the TCRdb table lists in-frame clones only, not all of them. The sample records 30,000 or so clones, roughly 81% being singletons. Per the germline V gene, CDR1 is MGHRA and CDR2 is YSYEKL. The V end lost 4 bases, the J end lost 4 bases, and 10 bases lay between the germline ends. This CDR3 has 14 amino acids. The rearrangement uses TRBV4-1 and TRBJ1-4; the D is unclear. This receptor was identified in a boy aged 5 to 17 with mild ulcerative colitis. Sequencing was done on a sample of gut tissue. Here the CDR3 DNA reads TGCGCCAGCAGCCTCCTGATAGGTAATGAAAAACTGTTTTTT. Translated, it gives CASSLLIGNEKLFF.